Listed below are T cell receptor beta chains from one sample, sequenced in a study of shared clonotypes between healthy human individuals. Clones were sequenced by immunoSEQ multiplex PCR, and TCRdb holds only the in-frame ones, with some missing. The sample includes more than 900,000 clones, approximately 80% of them seen just once. Sequenced: memory CD4+ T cells from PBMCs. The source is a young man in good health. Some clones in this sample may be carry-over from other donors' samples. Both conserved end residues are part of each CDR3. D genes are given only for firm matches. Clone size, where shown, is once, few, many, or a class for clones that have expanded.

many	TRBV10-2	TRBJ2-5	NA	CASSGTQQGAQYF	TGCGCCAGCAGTGGAACACAGCAAGGGGCCCAGTACTTC
NA	TRBV5-1	TRBJ1-1	TRBD1	CASSLSTGYTEAFF	TGCGCCAGCAGCTTGTCGACAGGGTACACTGAAGCTTTCTTT
once	TRBV2	TRBJ1-4	TRBD1	CASSDRGSTNEKLFF	TGTGCCAGCAGCGACAGGGGATCAACTAATGAAAAACTGTTTTTT
few	TRBV7-9	TRBJ1-3	NA	CASSLSGNTIYF	TGTGCCAGCTCTCTCTCTGGAAACACCATATATTTC
NA	TRBV4-2	TRBJ1-1	NA	CASSQDQRGDTEAFF	TGTGCCAGCAGCCAAGATCAACGGGGCGACACTGAAGCTTTCTTT
NA	TRBV7-9	TRBJ1-4	NA	CASSLGFGTGGEKLFF	TGTGCCAGCAGCTTAGGGTTCGGGACGGGAGGTGAAAAACTGTTTTTT
NA	TRBV7-8	TRBJ2-3	NA	CASSLRGYTQYF	TGTGCCAGCAGCTTACGTGGGTATACGCAGTATTTT
NA	TRBV2	TRBJ1-5	NA	CASTSTGHGNQPQHF	TGTGCCAGCACCTCGACCGGGCACGGAAATCAGCCCCAGCATTTT
many	TRBV6-1	TRBJ2-1	NA	CASSIGRNNEQFF	TGTGCCAGCTCAATAGGACGAAACAATGAGCAGTTCTTC
many	TRBV28	TRBJ1-5	TRBD1	CASGRETGQGNQPQHF	TGTGCCAGCGGGAGAGAAACAGGACAGGGGAATCAGCCCCAGCATTTT
NA	TRBV28	TRBJ2-1	TRBD2	CASSSGGSYNEQFF	TGTGCCAGCAGTTCGGGGGGCTCCTACAATGAGCAGTTCTTC
few	TRBV30	TRBJ1-1	NA	CAWKWGMNTEAFF	TGTGCCTGGAAGTGGGGAATGAACACTGAAGCTTTCTTT
NA	TRBV30	TRBJ1-2	NA	CASTGSPNYGYTF	TGTGCCTCTACAGGGTCCCCTAACTATGGCTACACCTTC
NA	TRBV5-1	TRBJ2-7	NA	CASSPDGTPYEQYF	TGCGCCAGCAGCCCGGACGGGACCCCCTACGAGCAGTACTTC
NA	TRBV7-9	TRBJ2-1	TRBD2	CASSLVAGGEEQFF	TGTGCCAGCAGCTTAGTTGCGGGGGGAGAAGAGCAGTTCTTC
NA	TRBV5-1	TRBJ2-7	TRBD2	CASSSTEAGLTYEQYF	TGCGCCAGCAGCTCTACGGAAGCGGGGTTGACCTACGAGCAGTACTTC
NA	TRBV2	TRBJ2-1	TRBD1	CACIPGQSYNEQFF	TGTGCCTGTATACCGGGACAGTCCTACAATGAGCAGTTCTTC
NA	TRBV10-1	TRBJ2-3	NA	CASSAGRGSTDTQYF	TGCGCCAGCAGTGCGGGACGGGGGAGCACAGATACGCAGTATTTT
NA	TRBV6-5	TRBJ2-5	NA	CASSYNPAVQQETQYF	TGTGCCAGCAGTTACAATCCAGCGGTTCAGCAAGAGACCCAGTACTTC
NA	TRBV28	TRBJ2-7	TRBD2	CASSSPSGMSFYEQYF	TGTGCCAGCAGTTCTCCCAGCGGGATGAGCTTCTACGAGCAGTACTTC
once	TRBV27	TRBJ1-1	TRBD1	CASYGQGMNTEAFF	TGTGCCAGCTACGGACAGGGGATGAACACTGAAGCTTTCTTT
NA	TRBV30	TRBJ1-5	NA	CAWSVDSGAFQPQHF	TGTGCCTGGAGTGTAGACAGCGGGGCGTTCCAGCCCCAGCATTTT
NA	TRBV7-9	TRBJ2-7	TRBD2	CASSLVEREGIEQYF	TGTGCCAGCAGCTTAGTTGAGCGGGAGGGTATCGAGCAGTACTTC
NA	TRBV7-9	TRBJ2-7	NA	CASSSGFRPYEQYF	TGTGCCAGCAGCTCAGGATTTCGCCCCTACGAGCAGTACTTC
once	TRBV7-2	TRBJ1-5	NA	CASSSRVNQPQHF	TGTGCCAGCAGCTCGCGGGTCAATCAGCCCCAGCATTTT
NA	TRBV2	TRBJ2-5	TRBD1	CASSRTGRQETQYF	TGTGCCAGCAGCCGGACAGGCCGCCAAGAGACCCAGTACTTC